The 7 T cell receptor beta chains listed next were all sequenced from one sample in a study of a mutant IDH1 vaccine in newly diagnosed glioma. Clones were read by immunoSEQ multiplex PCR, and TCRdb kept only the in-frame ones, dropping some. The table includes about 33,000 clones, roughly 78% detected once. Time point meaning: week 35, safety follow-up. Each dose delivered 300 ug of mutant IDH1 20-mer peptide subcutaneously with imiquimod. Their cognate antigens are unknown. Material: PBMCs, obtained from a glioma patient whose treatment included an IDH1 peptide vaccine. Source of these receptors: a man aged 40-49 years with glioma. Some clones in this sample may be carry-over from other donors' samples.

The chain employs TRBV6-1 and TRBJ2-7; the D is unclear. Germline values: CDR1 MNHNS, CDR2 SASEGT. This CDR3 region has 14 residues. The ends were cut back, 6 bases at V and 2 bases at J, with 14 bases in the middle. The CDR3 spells CASSLRTETYEQYF. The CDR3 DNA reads TGTGCCAGCAGCCTTAGGACGGAGACCTACGAGCAGTACTTC.

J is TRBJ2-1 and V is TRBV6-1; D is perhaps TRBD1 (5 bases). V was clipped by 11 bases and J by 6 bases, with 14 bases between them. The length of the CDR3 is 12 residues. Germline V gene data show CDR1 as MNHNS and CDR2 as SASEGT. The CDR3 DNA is TGTGCCTCCAGGGAAAGCCTCAATGAGCAGTTCTTC. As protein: CASRESLNEQFF.

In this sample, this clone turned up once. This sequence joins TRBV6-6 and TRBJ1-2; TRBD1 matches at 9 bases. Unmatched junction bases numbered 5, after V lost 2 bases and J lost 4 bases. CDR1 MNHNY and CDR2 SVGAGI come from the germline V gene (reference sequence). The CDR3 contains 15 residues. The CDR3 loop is CASSYVTGGGYGYTF. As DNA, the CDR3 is TGTGCCAGCAGTTACGTGACAGGGGGGGGCTATGGCTACACCTTC.

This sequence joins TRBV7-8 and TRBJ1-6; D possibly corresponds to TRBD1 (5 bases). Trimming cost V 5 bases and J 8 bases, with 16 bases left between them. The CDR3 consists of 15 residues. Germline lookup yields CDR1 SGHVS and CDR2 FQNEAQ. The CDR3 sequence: CASSLGDWAYSPLHF. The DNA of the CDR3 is TGTGCCAGCAGCCTTGGGGACTGGGCATATTCACCCCTCCACTTT.

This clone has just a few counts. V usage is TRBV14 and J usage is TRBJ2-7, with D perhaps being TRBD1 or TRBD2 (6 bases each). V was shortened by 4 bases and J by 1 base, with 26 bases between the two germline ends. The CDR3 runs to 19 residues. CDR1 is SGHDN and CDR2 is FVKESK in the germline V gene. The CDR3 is CASSLYVLGGAWISYEQYF. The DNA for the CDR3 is TGTGCCAGCAGCCTATACGTTCTGGGGGGCGCCTGGATTTCCTACGAGCAGTACTTC.

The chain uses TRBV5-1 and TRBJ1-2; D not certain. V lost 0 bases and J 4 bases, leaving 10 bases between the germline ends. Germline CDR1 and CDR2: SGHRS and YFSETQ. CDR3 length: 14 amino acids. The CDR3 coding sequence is TGCGCCAGCAGCTTGGGTGAGGTGGGCTATGGCTACACCTTC. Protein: CASSLGEVGYGYTF.

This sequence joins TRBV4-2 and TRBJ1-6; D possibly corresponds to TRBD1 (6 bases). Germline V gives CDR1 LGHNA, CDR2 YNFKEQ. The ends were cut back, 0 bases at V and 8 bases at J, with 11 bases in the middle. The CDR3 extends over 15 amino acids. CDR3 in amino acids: CASSQEGGQDSPLHF. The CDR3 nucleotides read TGTGCCAGCAGCCAAGAGGGGGGGCAGGATTCACCCCTCCACTTT.